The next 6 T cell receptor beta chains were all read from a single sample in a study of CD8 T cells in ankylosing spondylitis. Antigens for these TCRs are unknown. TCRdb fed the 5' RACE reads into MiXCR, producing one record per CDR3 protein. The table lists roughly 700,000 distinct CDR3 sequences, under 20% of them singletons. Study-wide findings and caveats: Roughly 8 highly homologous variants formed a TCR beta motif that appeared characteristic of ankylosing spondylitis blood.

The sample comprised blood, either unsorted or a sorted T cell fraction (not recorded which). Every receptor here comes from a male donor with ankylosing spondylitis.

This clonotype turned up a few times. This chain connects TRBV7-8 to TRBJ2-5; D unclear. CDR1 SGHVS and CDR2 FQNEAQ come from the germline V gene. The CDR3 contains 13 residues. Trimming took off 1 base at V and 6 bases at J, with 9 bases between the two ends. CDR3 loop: CASSLEGWKTQYF. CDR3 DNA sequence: TGTGCCAGCAGCTTAGAGGGATGGAAGACCCAGTACTTC.

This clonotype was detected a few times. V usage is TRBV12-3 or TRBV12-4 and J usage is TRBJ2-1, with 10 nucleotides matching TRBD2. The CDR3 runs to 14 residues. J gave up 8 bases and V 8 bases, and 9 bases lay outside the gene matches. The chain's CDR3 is CASQSSGSPHEQFF. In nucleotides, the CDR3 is TGTGCCAGCCAATCTAGCGGGAGTCCCCATGAGCAGTTCTTC.

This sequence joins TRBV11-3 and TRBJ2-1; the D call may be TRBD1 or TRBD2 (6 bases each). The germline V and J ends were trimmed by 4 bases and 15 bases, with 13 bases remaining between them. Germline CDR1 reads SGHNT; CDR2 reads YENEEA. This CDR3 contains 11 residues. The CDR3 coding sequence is TGTGCCAGCAGCTCGGGGGCCGAGGGGTTCTTC. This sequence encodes CASSSGAEGFF.

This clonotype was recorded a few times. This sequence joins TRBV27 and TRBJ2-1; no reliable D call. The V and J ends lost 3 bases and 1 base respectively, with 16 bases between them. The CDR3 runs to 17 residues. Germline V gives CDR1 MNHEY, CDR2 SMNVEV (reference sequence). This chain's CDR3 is CASSFRTWGHSYNEQFF. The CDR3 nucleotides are TGTGCCAGCAGTTTTCGTACCTGGGGTCATTCCTACAATGAGCAGTTCTTC.

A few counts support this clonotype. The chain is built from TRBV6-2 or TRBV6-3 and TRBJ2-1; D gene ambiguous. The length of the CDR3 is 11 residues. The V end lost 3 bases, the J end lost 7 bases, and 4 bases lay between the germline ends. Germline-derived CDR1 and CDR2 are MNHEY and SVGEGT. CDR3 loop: CASSYRNEQFF. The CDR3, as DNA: TGTGCCAGCAGTTATAGGAATGAGCAGTTCTTC.

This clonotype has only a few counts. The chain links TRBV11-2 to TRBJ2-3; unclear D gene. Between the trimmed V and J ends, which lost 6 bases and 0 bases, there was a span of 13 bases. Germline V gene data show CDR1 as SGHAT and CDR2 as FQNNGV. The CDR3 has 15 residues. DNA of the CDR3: TGTGCCAGCAGGTCAAAGTGGGGAAGCACAGATACGCAGTATTTT. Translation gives CASRSKWGSTDTQYF. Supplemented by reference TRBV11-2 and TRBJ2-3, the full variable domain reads EAGVAQSPRYKIIEKRQSVAFWCNPISGHATLYWYQQILGQGPKLLIQFQNNGVVDDSQLPKDRFSAERLKGVDSTLKIQPAKLEDSAVYLCASRSKWGSTDTQYFGPGTRLTVL.